This T cell receptor (beta chain) was sequenced during a study of blood T cell repertoires in COVID-19. Measured with immunoSEQ multiplex PCR; TCRdb has only the in-frame clones, and not every one. The table lists about 190,000 clones, around 80% of them singletons. The specimen sequenced was peripheral blood. The sequence came from a man in his thirties or forties with active or convalescent COVID-19.

The CDR3: CASSLVAGNYGYTF. For the CDR3, the DNA is TGCGCCAGCAGCTTGGTAGCGGGGAACTATGGCTACACCTTC. This chain joins TRBV5-1 and TRBJ1-2, with D unclear. Trimming pared 0 bases from V and 2 bases from J, leaving 8 bases between. Germline V gene sequence: CDR1 SGHRS, CDR2 YFSETQ. This CDR3 is built from 14 residues.